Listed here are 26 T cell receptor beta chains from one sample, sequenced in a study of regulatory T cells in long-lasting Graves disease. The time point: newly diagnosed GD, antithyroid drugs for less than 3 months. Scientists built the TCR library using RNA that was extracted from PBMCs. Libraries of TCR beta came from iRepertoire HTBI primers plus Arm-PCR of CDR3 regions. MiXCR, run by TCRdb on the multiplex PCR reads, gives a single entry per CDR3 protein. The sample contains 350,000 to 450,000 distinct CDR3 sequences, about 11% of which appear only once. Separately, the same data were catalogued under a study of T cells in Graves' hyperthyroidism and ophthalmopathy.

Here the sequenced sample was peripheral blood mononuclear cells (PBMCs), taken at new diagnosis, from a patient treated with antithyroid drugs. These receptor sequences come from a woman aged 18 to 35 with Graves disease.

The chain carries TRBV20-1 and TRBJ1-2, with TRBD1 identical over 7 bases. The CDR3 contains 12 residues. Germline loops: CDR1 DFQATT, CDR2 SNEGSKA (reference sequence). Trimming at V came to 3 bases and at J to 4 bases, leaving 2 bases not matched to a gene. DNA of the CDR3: TGCAGTGCTAGGGACAGGACCTATGGCTACACCTTC. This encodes CSARDRTYGYTF.

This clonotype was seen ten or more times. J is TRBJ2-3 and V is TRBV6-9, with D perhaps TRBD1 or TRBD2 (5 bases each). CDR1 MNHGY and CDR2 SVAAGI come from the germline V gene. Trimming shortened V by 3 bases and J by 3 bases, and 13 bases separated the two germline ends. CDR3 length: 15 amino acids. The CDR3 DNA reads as TGTGCCAGCAGTTACGGGGCAGGCGGAACAGATACGCAGTATTTT. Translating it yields CASSYGAGGTDTQYF.

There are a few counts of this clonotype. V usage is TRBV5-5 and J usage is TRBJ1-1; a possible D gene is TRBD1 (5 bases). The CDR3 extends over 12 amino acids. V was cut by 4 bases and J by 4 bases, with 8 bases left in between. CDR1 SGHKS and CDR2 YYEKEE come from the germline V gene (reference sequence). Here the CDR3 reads CASSQDTTEAFF. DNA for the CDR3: TGTGCCAGCAGCCAGGACACCACTGAAGCTTTCTTT.

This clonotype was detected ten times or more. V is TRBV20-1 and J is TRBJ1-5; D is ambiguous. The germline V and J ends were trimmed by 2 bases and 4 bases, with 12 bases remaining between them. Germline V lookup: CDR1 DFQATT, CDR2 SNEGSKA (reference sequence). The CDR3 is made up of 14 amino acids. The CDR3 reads CSARFGLWNQPQHF. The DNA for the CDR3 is TGCAGTGCTAGATTCGGACTTTGGAATCAGCCCCAGCATTTT.

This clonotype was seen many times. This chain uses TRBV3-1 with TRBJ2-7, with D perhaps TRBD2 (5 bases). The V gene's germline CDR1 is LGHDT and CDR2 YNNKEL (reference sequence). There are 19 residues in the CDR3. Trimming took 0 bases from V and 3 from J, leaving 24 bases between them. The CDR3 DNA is TGTGCCAGCAGCCAAGATCCCCTCGGACGTCCGGCGGGTATCTACGAGCAGTACTTC. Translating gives CASSQDPLGRPAGIYEQYF.

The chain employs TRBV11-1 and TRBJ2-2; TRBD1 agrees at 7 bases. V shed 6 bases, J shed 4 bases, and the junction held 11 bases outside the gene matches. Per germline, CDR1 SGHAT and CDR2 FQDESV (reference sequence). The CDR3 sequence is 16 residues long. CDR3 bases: TGTGCCAGCAGTCCTAAAGGGGGCCGGTTCACCGGGGAGCTGTTTTTT. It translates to CASSPKGGRFTGELFF.

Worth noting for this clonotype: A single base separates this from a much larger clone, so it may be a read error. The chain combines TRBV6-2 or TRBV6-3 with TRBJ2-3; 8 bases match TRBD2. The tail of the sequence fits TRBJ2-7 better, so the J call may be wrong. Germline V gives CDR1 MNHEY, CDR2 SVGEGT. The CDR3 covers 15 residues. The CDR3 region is CASSELVAGNYEQYF. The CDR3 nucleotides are TGTGCCAGCAGTGAGTTGGTAGCGGGAAACTACGAGCAGTACTTC.

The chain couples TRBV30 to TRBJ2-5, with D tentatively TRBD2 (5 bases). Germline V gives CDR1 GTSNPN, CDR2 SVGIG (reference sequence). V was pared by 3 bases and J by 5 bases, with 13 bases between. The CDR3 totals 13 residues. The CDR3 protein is CAWSLSGTETQYF. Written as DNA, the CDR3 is TGTGCCTGGAGCCTAAGCGGCACGGAGACCCAGTACTTC.

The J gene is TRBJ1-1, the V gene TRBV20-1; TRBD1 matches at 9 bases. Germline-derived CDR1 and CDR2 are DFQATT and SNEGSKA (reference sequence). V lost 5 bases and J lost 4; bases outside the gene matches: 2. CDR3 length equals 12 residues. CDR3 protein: CSALQGATEAFF. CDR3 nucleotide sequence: TGCAGTGCTTTACAGGGGGCCACTGAAGCTTTCTTT.

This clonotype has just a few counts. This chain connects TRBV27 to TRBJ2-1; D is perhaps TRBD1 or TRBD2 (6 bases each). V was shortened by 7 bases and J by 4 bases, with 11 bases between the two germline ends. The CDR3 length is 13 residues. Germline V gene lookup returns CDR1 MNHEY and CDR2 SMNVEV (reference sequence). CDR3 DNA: TGTGCCAGCATGGGGGGCGAGTACAATGAGCAGTTCTTC. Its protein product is CASMGGEYNEQFF.

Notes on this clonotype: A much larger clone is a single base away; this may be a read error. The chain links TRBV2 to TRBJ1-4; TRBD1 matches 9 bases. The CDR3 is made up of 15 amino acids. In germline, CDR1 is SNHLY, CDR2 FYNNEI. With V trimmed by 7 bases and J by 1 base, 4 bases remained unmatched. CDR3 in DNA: TGTGCCAGCACCAGACAGGGGGTAACTAATGAAAAACTGTTTTTT. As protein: CASTRQGVTNEKLFF.

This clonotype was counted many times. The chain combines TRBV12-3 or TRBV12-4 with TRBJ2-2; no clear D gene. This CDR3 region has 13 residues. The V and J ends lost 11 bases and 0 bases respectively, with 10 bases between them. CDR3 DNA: TGTGCCGGAAAGAGTACGAACACCGGGGAGCTGTTTTTT. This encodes CAGKSTNTGELFF.

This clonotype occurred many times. CDR3 sequence (DNA): TGTGCCAGCAGTGCCTCCCGGGACAGGGTTAGAATTAGACTTAACACCGGGGAGCTGTTTTTT. It yields the protein CASSASRDRVRIRLNTGELFF. The chain employs TRBV6-1 and TRBJ2-2; 9 bases agree with TRBD1. Germline V CDR1 and CDR2: MNHNS, SASEGT. V was clipped by 4 bases and J by 2 bases; unmatched bases: 20. The CDR3 is 21 amino acids.

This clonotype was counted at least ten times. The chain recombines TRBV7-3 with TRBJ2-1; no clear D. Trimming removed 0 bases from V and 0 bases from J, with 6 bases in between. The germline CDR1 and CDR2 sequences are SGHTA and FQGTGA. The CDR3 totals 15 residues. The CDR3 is CASSLTRVSYNEQFF. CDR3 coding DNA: TGTGCCAGCAGCTTAACACGGGTCTCCTACAATGAGCAGTTCTTC.

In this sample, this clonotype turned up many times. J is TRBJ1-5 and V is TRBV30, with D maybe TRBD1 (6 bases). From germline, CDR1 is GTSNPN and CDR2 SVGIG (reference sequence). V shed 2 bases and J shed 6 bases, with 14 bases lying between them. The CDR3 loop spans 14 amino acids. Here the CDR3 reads CAWSSGRGGQPQHF. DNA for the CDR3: TGTGCCTGGAGTTCAGGCAGGGGAGGTCAGCCCCAGCATTTT.

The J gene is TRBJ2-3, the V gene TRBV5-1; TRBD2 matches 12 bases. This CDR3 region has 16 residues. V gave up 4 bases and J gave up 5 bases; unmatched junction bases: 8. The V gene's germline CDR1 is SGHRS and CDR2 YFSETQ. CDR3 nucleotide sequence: TGCGCCAGCAGCACCCGGACTAGCGGGGTGGGAGATACGCAGTATTTT. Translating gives CASSTRTSGVGDTQYF.

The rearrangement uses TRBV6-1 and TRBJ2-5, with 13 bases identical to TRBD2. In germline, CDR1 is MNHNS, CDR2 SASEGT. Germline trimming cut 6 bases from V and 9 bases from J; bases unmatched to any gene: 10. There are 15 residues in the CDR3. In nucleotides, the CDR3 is TGTGCCAGCAGCTCCGGGACTAGCGGGGCCCGGGCCCAGTACTTC. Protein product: CASSSGTSGARAQYF.

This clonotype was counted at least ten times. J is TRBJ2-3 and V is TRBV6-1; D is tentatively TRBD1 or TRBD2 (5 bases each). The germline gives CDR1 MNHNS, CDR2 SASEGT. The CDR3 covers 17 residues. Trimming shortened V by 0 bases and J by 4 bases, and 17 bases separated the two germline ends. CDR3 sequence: CASSEALPGRGADTQYF. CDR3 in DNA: TGTGCCAGCAGTGAAGCCCTACCGGGTCGAGGGGCAGATACGCAGTATTTT.

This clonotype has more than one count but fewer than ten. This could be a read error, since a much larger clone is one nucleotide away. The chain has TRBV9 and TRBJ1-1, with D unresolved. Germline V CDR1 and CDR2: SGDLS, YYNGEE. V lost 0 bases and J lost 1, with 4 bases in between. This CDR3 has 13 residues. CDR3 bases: TGTGCCAGCAGCGTAGATGCGAACACTGAAGCTTTCTTT. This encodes CASSVDANTEAFF.

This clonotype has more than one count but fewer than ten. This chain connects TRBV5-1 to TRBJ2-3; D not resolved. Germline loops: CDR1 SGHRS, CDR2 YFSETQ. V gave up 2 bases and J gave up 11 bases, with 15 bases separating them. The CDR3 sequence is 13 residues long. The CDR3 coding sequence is TGCGCCAGCAGCTTTTTTGGACGGATCGGGCAGTATTTT. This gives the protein CASSFFGRIGQYF.

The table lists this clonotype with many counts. In nucleotides, the CDR3 is TGTGCCTGGAGTGTACATCCGGACACTGAAGCTTTCTTT. Amino acid sequence: CAWSVHPDTEAFF. The chain carries TRBV30 and TRBJ1-1; D unclear. The length of the CDR3 is 13 residues. CDR1 GTSNPN and CDR2 SVGIG come from the germline V gene (reference sequence). The V gene lost 0 bases and the J gene lost 3 bases, with 8 bases spanning the gap.

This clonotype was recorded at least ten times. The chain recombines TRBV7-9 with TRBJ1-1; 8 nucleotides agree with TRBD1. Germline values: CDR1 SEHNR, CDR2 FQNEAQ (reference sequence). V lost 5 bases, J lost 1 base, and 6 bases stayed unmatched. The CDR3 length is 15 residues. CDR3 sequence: CASSLTGQANTEAFF. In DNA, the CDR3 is TGTGCCAGCAGCCTGACGGGACAGGCGAACACTGAAGCTTTCTTT.

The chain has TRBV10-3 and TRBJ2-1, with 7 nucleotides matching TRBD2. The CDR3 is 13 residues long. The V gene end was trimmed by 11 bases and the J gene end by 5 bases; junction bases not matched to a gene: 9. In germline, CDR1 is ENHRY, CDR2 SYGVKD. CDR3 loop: CAFGAGVHNEQFF. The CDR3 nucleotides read TGTGCCTTTGGGGCGGGGGTTCACAATGAGCAGTTCTTC.

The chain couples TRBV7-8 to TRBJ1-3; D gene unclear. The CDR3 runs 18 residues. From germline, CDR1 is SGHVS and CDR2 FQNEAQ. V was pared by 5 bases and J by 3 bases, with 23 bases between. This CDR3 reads CASSPPMTPLLHGNTIYF. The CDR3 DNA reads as TGTGCCAGCAGCCCCCCTATGACTCCTTTGTTACATGGAAACACCATATATTTT.

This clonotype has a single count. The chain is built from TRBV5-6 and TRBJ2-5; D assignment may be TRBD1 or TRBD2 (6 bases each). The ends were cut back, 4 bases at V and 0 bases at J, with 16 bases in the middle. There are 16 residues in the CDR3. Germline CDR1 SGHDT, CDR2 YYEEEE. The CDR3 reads CASSLGGGNHQETQYF. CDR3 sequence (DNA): TGTGCCAGCAGCCTCGGAGGGGGAAACCACCAAGAGACCCAGTACTTC.

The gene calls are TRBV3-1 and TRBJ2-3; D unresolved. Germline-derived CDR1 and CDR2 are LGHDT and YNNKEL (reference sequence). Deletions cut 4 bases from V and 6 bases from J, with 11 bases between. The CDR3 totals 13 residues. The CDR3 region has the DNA TGTGCCAGCAGCCCACGAGACTGGGATACGCAGTATTTT. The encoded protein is CASSPRDWDTQYF.